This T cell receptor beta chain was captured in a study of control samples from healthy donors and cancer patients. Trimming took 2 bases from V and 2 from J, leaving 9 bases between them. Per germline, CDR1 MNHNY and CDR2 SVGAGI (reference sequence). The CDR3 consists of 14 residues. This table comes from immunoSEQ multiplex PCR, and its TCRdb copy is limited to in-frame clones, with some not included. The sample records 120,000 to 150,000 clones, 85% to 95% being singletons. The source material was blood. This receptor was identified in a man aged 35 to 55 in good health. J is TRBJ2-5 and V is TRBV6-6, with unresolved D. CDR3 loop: CASSYKNLQETQYF. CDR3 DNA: TGTGCCAGCAGTTACAAGAACCTACAAGAGACCCAGTACTTC.